The present T cell receptor (beta chain) was sequenced within a study of CD8 T cells in ankylosing spondylitis. The CDR3 contains 17 residues. Trimming pared 4 bases from V and 12 bases from J, leaving 27 bases between. This clonotype was picked up a small number of times. Its specificity is unknown. Library preparation for TCR beta used quantitative 5'-RACE with molecular barcodes. TCRdb recomputed calls from the 5' RACE reads with MiXCR, one row per CDR3 protein. The sample shows over 200,000 distinct CDR3 sequences, around 17% of them seen only once. Points from the study as a whole: A TCR beta motif made of under 10 highly homologous variants seemed typical of ankylosing spondylitis blood. In ankylosing spondylitis patients, matched synovial fluid reportedly showed significant enrichment of disease-linked clones.

The sequenced sample consisted of blood, either unsorted or a sorted T cell fraction (not recorded which). This sequence was found in a male donor with ankylosing spondylitis. V and J are TRBV12-3 or TRBV12-4 and TRBJ1-4; TRBD1 is a possible D gene (6 bases). The CDR3 loop reads CASSSHPDDLQGRQLFF. In nucleotides, the CDR3 is TGTGCCAGCAGTTCCCATCCTGACGACTTACAGGGAAGACAACTGTTTTTT.